The source of this T cell receptor (beta chain) is a study of blood T cell repertoires in COVID-19. This clone was seen more than once but under ten times. This table comes from immunoSEQ multiplex PCR, and its TCRdb copy is limited to in-frame clones, with some not included. The sample lists roughly 80,000 clones; over 85% were seen once. Sample: peripheral blood. This TCR was sampled from a woman aged 80 or over with active or convalescent COVID-19.

CDR3 bases: TGTGCCAGCAGTTACTCGACGACAGCGATCTATGGCTACACCTTC. This sequence encodes CASSYSTTAIYGYTF. The chain links TRBV6-2 or TRBV6-3 to TRBJ1-2, with a weak D call TRBD1 (5 bases). V was clipped by 0 bases and J by 4 bases, with 12 bases between them. The CDR3 contains 15 residues. CDR1 and CDR2 from the germline V gene are MNHEY and SVGEGT.